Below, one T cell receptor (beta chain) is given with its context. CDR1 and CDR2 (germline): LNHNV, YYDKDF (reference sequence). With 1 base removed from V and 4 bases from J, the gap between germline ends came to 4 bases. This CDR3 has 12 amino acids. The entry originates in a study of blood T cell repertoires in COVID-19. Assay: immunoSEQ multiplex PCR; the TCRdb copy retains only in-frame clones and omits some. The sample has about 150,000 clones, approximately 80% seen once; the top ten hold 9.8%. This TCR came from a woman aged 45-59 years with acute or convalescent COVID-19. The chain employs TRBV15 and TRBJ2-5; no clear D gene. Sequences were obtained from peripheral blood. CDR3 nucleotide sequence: TGTGCCACCAGCAGAGTAGCAGAGACCCAGTACTTC. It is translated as CATSRVAETQYF.